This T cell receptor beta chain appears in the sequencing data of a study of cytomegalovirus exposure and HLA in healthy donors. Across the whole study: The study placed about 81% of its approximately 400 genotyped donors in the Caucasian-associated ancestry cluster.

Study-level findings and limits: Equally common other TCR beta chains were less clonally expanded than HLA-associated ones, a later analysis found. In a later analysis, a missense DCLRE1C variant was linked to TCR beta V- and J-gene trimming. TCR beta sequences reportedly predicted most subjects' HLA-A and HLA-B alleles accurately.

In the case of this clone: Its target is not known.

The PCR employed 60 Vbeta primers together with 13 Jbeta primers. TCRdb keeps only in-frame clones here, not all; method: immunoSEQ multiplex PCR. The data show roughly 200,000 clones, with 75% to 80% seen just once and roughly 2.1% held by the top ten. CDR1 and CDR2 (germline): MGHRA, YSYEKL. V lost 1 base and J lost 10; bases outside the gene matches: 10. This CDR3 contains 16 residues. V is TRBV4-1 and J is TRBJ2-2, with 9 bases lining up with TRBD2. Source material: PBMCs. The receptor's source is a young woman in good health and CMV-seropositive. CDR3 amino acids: CASSQGSGSWDEELFF. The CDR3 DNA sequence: TGCGCCAGCAGCCAAGGTAGCGGGAGTTGGGACGAGGAGCTGTTTTTT.